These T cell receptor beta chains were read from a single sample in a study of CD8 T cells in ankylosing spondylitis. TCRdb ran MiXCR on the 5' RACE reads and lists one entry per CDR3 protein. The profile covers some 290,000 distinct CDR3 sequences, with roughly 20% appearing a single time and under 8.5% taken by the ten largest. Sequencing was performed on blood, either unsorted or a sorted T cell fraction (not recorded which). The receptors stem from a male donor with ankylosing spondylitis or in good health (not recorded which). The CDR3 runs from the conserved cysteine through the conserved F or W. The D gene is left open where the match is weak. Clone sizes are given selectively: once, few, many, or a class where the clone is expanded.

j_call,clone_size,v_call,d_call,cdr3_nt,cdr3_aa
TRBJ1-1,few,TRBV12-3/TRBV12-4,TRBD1,TGTGCCAGCAGGAGTTCACAGGGGGCAAGGACTGAAGCTTTCTTT,CASRSSQGARTEAFF
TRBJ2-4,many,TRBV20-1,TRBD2,TGCAGTGCCAGACGGGAGGACATAGCCAAAAACATTCAGTACTTC,CSARREDIAKNIQYF
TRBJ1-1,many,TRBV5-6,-,TGTGCCAGCAGTCTCGGTCAGACTGAAGCTTTCTTT,CASSLGQTEAFF
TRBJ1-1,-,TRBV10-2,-,TGCGCCAGCCGGGGGAATAGGAACACTGAAGCTTTCTTT,CASRGNRNTEAFF
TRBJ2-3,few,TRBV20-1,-,TGCAGTGCTAGAGACGGCGGGGAGAGCACAGATACGCAGTATTTT,CSARDGGESTDTQYF
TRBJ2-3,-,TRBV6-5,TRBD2,TGTGCCAGCAGTTATGCTAGACCGGGACTAGCGGGGCGGACAGATACGCAGTATTTT,CASSYARPGLAGRTDTQYF
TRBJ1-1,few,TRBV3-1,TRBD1,TGTGCCAGCAGCCCAATGGACAGGGAGGCTTTCTTT,CASSPMDREAFF
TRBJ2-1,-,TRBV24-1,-,TGTGCCACCAGTGATCCGGGACTGTTCAATGAGCAGTTCTTC,CATSDPGLFNEQFF
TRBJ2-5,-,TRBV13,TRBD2,TGTGCCAGCAGCTTAGAGAATCGACTAGCGGAAGAGACCCAGTACTTC,CASSLENRLAEETQYF
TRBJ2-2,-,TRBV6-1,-,TGTGCCAGCAGTGTGAGGACAGATAACACCGGGGAGCTGTTTTTT,CASSVRTDNTGELFF
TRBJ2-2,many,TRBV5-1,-,TGCGCCAGCAGCTTGGCCGCGCAGGGGACCGGGGAGCTGTTTTTT,CASSLAAQGTGELFF
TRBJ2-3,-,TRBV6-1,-,TGTGCCAGCAGGGCGCAAGGCACAGATACGCAGTATTTT,CASRAQGTDTQYF
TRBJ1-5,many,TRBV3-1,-,TGTGCCAGCAGCCAAGACAGCAATCAGCCCCAGCATTTT,CASSQDSNQPQHF
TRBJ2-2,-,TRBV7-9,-,TGTGCCAGCAGAAGGACGGTAGAGGAGCTGTTTTTT,CASRRTVEELFF
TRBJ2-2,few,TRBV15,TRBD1,TGTGCCACCAGCAGAGATTTCTTACAGGGGGCGACCACCGGGGAGCTGTTTTTT,CATSRDFLQGATTGELFF
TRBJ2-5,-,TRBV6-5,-,TGTGCCAGCAGTTACTCCCCTAGTGGGGGAGAGACCCAGTACTTC,CASSYSPSGGETQYF
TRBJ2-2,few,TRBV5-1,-,TGCGCCAGCAGCTGGGGACTTACGGGCACCGGGGAGCTGTTTTTT,CASSWGLTGTGELFF
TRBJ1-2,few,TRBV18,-,TGTGCCAGTTCCACAGGGACTAACTATGGCTACACCTTC,CASSTGTNYGYTF
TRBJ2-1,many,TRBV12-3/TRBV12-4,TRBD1,TGTGCCAGCAGTTTCGGCCAGGGGGTTAGTGAGCAGTTCTTC,CASSFGQGVSEQFF
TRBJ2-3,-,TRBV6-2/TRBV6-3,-,TGTGCCAGCAGTCCACCTCCCGGTAGGGGAAGCACAGATACGCAGTATTTT,CASSPPPGRGSTDTQYF
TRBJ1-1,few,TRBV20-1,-,TGCAGTGCTAGACGGGGGTCGGGCAGGGTAAAGACTGAAGCTTTCTTT,CSARRGSGRVKTEAFF
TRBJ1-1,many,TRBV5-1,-,TGCGCCAGCAGCTTGGGGCGGTCAGGGAGCACTGAAGCTTTCTTT,CASSLGRSGSTEAFF